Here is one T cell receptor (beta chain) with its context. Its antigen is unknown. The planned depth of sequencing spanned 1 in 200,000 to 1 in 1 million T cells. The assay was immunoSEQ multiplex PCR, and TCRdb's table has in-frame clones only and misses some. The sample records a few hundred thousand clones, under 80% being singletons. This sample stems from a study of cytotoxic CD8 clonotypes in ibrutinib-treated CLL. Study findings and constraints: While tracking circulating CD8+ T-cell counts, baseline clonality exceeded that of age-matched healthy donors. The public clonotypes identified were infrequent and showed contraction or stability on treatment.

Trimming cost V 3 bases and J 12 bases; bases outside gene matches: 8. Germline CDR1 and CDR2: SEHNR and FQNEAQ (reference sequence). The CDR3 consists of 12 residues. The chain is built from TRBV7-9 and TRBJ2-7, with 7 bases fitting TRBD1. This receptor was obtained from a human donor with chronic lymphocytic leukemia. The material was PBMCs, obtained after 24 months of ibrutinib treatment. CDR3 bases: TGTGCCAGCAGCTTCAGCGACAGGGCTCCGTACTTC. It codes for CASSFSDRAPYF.